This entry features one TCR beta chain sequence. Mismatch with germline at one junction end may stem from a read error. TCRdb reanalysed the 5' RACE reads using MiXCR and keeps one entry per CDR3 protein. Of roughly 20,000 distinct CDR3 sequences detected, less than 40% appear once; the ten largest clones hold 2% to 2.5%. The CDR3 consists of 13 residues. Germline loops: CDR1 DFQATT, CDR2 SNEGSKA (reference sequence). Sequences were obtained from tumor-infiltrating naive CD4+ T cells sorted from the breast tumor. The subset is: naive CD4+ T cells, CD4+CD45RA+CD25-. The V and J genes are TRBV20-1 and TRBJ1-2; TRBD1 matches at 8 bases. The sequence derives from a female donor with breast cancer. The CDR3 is CSAGPTGANGYAF. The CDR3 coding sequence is TGCAGTGCTGGACCGACAGGGGCTAATGGCTACGCCTTC.